A selection of T cell receptor beta chains follows, all from one sample in a study of T cell responses to AZD1222 COVID-19 vaccine. Sequencing used immunoSEQ multiplex PCR; TCRdb keeps in-frame clones, though not all of them. The sample consists of tens of thousands of clones, approximately 80% of them appearing once. Sequenced here: peripheral blood, sampled 28 days after the second AZD1222 dose. These receptor sequences come from an adult who received the AZD1222 COVID-19 vaccine. Each CDR3 is given with its conserved first and last residue. D genes are given only for firm matches. Clone size is given for some rows only: seen once, a few or many times, or a class if the clone is expanded.

V gene,D gene,J gene,clone size,CDR3 DNA,CDR3 protein
TRBV5-1,TRBD1,TRBJ1-1,once,TGCGCCAGCAGCGTGCCCGGGACAGGGGGCACTGAAGCTTTCTTT,CASSVPGTGGTEAFF
TRBV19,TRBD1,TRBJ1-5,NA,TGTGCCAGTAGTCCAAGGACAGGGAGGAGCAATCAGCCCCAGCATTTT,CASSPRTGRSNQPQHF
TRBV6-1,NA,TRBJ2-5,NA,TGTGCCAGCAGTGAATTTAGCCACACTGCAGGGGAGACCCAGTACTTC,CASSEFSHTAGETQYF
TRBV6-1,TRBD1,TRBJ1-3,NA,TGTGCCAGCAGTGAAAGTGGGACAGTCTCTGGAAACACCATATATTTT,CASSESGTVSGNTIYF
TRBV20-1,TRBD2,TRBJ2-7,NA,TGCAGTGCTAGTGCGGGGGGCGGGGAGCAGTACTTC,CSASAGGGEQYF
TRBV15,NA,TRBJ1-1,NA,TGTGCCACCAGCAGAGATCGGGCCCATCACGCTGAAGCTTTCTTT,CATSRDRAHHAEAFF
TRBV15,NA,TRBJ2-2,NA,TGTGCCACCAGCAGAGATACGGCGGCCGGCCGGGAGCTGTTTTTT,CATSRDTAAGRELFF
TRBV5-1,NA,TRBJ1-1,NA,TGCGCCAGCACCCTTAGGGGTACTGAAGCTTTCTTT,CASTLRGTEAFF
TRBV5-6,TRBD1,TRBJ1-6,NA,TGTGCCAGCAGCCCCTGGGACAGAGGTAATTCACCCCTCCACTTT,CASSPWDRGNSPLHF
TRBV14,NA,TRBJ2-5,NA,TGTGCCAGCAGCCAAGATCCGGGGGGCAGGGCCACCCAGTACTTC,CASSQDPGGRATQYF
TRBV7-9,NA,TRBJ2-1,NA,TGTGCCAGCAGCCCCCACAAGAATGAGCAGTTCTTC,CASSPHKNEQFF
TRBV30,NA,TRBJ1-1,NA,TGTGCCTGGAACTGGGGGATTGTGAACACTGAAGCTTTCTTT,CAWNWGIVNTEAFF
TRBV6-1,TRBD1,TRBJ2-2,once,TGTGCCAGCAGTGAAAGGGGGCTGGTTACCGGGGAGCTGTTTTTT,CASSERGLVTGELFF
TRBV20-1,NA,TRBJ2-5,NA,TGCAAGGGGGGGTCCGGTGGGACCCAGTACTTC,CKGGSGGTQYF
TRBV19,TRBD1,TRBJ2-5,NA,TGTGCCAGTAGTCCACAAGGACAGGGAGTATTAGAGACCCAGTACTTC,CASSPQGQGVLETQYF
TRBV6-1,TRBD1,TRBJ1-1,NA,TGTGCCAGCAGTGAATGGGGGGACAGTTGGACTGAAGCTTTCTTT,CASSEWGDSWTEAFF
TRBV7-2,NA,TRBJ1-5,NA,TGTGCCAGCAGCTTAGCAGGGCTCAATCAGCCCCAGCATTTT,CASSLAGLNQPQHF
TRBV18,NA,TRBJ2-3,NA,TGTGCCAGCTCACCGGTCAACAGGGAACCCTACACAGATACGCAGTATTTT,CASSPVNREPYTDTQYF
TRBV28,NA,TRBJ1-4,once,TGTGCCAGCAGTTTTGGCGGTCCGGGGTTGGCGGCTAATGAAAAACTGTTTTTT,CASSFGGPGLAANEKLFF
TRBV7-2,TRBD2,TRBJ2-5,NA,TGTGCCAGCAGGCTAGCGGGAGAAGAGACCCAGTACTTC,CASRLAGEETQYF
TRBV19,NA,TRBJ1-2,NA,TGTGCCAGTAGTTCGCTACAGGAGTCATATGGCTACACCTTC,CASSSLQESYGYTF
TRBV11-2,NA,TRBJ1-4,few,TGTGCCAGCGCGGTCACCTCAACTAATGAAAAACTGTTTTTT,CASAVTSTNEKLFF
TRBV24-1,TRBD2,TRBJ2-1,few,TGTGCCACCAGTACAACTAGCGGGGCCGATGAGCAGTTCTTC,CATSTTSGADEQFF
TRBV10-3,TRBD2,TRBJ2-6,NA,TGTGCCATCAGTTCGGGCAGCGGGGGTCCAGGGGCCAACGTCCTGACTTTC,CAISSGSGGPGANVLTF
TRBV10-3,NA,TRBJ1-3,NA,TGTGCCATATCAGGGCTTCGAGCGGCTGGAAACACCATATATTTT,CAISGLRAAGNTIYF
TRBV11-2,NA,TRBJ2-7,few,TGTGCCAGCAGCTTAGGAGTTCGGGGGGAGCAGTACTTC,CASSLGVRGEQYF
TRBV18,NA,TRBJ1-2,NA,TGTGCCAGCTCACCCGCTTCCCGCTTTGGGGACTATGGCTACACCTTC,CASSPASRFGDYGYTF
TRBV28,NA,TRBJ1-1,NA,TGTGCCAGCAGGGTGACAGGGAACACTGAAGCTTTCTTT,CASRVTGNTEAFF
TRBV10-2,NA,TRBJ1-3,medium-sized,TGCGCCAGCAGTGAGTGGGCCGGAAACACCATATATTTT,CASSEWAGNTIYF
TRBV11-2,NA,TRBJ1-1,NA,TGTGCCAGCAGCTTGGAACAGGCCGCTGAAGCTTTCTTT,CASSLEQAAEAFF
TRBV5-6,TRBD2,TRBJ2-3,NA,TGTGCCAGCAGCGGCGACCTCCAGCGGGGGGTAATCACAGATACGCAGTATTTT,CASSGDLQRGVITDTQYF
TRBV5-6,TRBD1,TRBJ1-1,NA,TGTGCCAGCAGCTTGGGTGACAGGGCCAACACTGAAGCTTTCTTT,CASSLGDRANTEAFF
TRBV3-1/TRBV3-2,NA,TRBJ2-6,NA,TGTGCCAGCAGCCAAAACTCTGGGGCCAACGTCCTGACTTTC,CASSQNSGANVLTF
TRBV7-2,TRBD1,TRBJ2-1,NA,TGTGCCAGCAGCCCGATCAAGGGACAGGCCAATGAGCAGTTCTTC,CASSPIKGQANEQFF
TRBV29-1,TRBD2,TRBJ2-5,NA,TGCAGCGTTGAAAGGCAGGGAGGGGAGACCCAGTACTTC,CSVERQGGETQYF
TRBV7-2,TRBD2,TRBJ2-7,once,TGTGCCAGCAGCTTCCAGCGGGAGGGGACCTACGAGCAGTACTTC,CASSFQREGTYEQYF
TRBV7-2,TRBD2,TRBJ2-1,NA,TGTGCCAGCAGCTTGGGACTAGCGTTCGGGAATGAGCAGTTCTTC,CASSLGLAFGNEQFF
TRBV6-5,NA,TRBJ1-4,NA,TGTGCCAGCAGAGCGACGGCAACTAATGAAAAACTGTTTTTT,CASRATATNEKLFF
TRBV7-2,NA,TRBJ1-5,few,TGTGCCAGCAGCTTCGGCCAGGGGTTTAGTCAGCCCCAGCATTTT,CASSFGQGFSQPQHF
TRBV3-1/TRBV3-2,NA,TRBJ2-5,NA,TGTGCCAGCAGCCAAGATCCTGGGGGGCGGCGGACCCAGTACTTC,CASSQDPGGRRTQYF
TRBV7-2,TRBD1,TRBJ1-2,NA,TGTGCCAGCAGCCCTAACAGGGGTAGCTATGGCTACACCTTC,CASSPNRGSYGYTF
TRBV2,NA,TRBJ2-1,few,TGTGCCAGCAGTGACAGCCGCAACAATGAGCAGTTCTTC,CASSDSRNNEQFF
TRBV7-8,NA,TRBJ1-1,NA,TGTGCCAGCAGCTTAGCATCATTGCGGGGCACTGAAGCTTTCTTT,CASSLASLRGTEAFF
TRBV11-2,TRBD2,TRBJ2-2,NA,TGTGCCAGCAGCCACGGGACTAGCGGGGCGGGCGGGGAGCTGTTTTTT,CASSHGTSGAGGELFF
TRBV28,TRBD1,TRBJ1-4,NA,TGTGCCAGCAGTTCGGACAGGGGGAGGTATGAAAAACTGTTTTTT,CASSSDRGRYEKLFF